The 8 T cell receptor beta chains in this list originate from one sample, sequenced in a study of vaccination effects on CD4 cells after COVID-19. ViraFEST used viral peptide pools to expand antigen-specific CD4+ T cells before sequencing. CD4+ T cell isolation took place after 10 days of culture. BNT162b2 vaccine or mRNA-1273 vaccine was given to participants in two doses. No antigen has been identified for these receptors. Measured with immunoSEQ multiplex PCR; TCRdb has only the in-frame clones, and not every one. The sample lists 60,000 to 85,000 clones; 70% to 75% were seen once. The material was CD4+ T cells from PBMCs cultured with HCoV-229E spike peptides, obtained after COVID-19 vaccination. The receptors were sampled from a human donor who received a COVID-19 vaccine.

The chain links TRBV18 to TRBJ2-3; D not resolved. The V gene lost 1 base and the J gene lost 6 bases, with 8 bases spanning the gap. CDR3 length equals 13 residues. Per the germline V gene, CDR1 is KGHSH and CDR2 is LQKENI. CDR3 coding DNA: TGTGCCAGCTCACCACGGCTAGAGGATACGCAGTATTTT. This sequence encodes CASSPRLEDTQYF.

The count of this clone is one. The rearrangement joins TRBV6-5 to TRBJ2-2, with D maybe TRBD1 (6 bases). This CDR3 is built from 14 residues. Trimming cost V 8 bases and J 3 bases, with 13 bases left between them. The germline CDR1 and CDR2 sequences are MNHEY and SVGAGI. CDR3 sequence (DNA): TGTGCCAGCCGCTGGACAGACGACACCGGGGAGCTGTTTTTT. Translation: CASRWTDDTGELFF.

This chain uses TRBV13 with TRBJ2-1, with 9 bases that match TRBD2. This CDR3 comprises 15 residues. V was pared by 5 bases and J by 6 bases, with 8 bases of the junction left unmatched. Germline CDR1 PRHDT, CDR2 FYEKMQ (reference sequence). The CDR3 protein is CASSTEGLAGNEQFF. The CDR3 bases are TGTGCCAGCAGCACCGAGGGACTAGCAGGCAATGAGCAGTTCTTC.

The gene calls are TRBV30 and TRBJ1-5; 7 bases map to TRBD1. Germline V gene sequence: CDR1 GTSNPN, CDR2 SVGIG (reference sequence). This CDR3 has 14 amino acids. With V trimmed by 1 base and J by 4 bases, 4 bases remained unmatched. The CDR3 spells CAWSGGTVNQPQHF. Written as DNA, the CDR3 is TGTGCCTGGAGTGGCGGGACAGTAAATCAGCCCCAGCATTTT.

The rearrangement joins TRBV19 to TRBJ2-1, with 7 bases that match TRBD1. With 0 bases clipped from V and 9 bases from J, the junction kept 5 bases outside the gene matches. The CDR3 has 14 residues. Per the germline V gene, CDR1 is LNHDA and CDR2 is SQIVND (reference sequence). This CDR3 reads CASSIERGHSEQFF. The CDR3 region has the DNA TGTGCCAGTAGTATAGAGAGGGGGCACAGTGAGCAGTTCTTC.

DNA for the CDR3: TGCGCCAGCACCCGGGACAGCTGGAACACTGAAGCTTTCTTT. Translating it yields CASTRDSWNTEAFF. The J gene is TRBJ1-1, the V gene TRBV5-1; 7 bases agree with TRBD1. Trimming at V came to 6 bases and at J to 1 base, leaving 6 bases not matched to a gene. The CDR3 has 14 amino acids. Germline loops: CDR1 SGHRS, CDR2 YFSETQ.

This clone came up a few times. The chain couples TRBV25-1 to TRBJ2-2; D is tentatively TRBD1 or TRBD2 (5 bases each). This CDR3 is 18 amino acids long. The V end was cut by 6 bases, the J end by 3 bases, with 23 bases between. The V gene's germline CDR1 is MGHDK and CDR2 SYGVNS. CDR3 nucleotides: TGTGCCAGCAGACCCAAGGTTAAGGGGAGTAATGACACCGGGGAGCTGTTTTTT. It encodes CASRPKVKGSNDTGELFF.

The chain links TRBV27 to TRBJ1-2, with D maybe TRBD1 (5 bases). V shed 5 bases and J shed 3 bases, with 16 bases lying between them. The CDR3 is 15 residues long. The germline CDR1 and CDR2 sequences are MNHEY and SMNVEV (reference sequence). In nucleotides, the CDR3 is TGTGCCAGCAGTCCCGGACGGGGGTGGGACTATGGCTACACCTTC. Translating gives CASSPGRGWDYGYTF.